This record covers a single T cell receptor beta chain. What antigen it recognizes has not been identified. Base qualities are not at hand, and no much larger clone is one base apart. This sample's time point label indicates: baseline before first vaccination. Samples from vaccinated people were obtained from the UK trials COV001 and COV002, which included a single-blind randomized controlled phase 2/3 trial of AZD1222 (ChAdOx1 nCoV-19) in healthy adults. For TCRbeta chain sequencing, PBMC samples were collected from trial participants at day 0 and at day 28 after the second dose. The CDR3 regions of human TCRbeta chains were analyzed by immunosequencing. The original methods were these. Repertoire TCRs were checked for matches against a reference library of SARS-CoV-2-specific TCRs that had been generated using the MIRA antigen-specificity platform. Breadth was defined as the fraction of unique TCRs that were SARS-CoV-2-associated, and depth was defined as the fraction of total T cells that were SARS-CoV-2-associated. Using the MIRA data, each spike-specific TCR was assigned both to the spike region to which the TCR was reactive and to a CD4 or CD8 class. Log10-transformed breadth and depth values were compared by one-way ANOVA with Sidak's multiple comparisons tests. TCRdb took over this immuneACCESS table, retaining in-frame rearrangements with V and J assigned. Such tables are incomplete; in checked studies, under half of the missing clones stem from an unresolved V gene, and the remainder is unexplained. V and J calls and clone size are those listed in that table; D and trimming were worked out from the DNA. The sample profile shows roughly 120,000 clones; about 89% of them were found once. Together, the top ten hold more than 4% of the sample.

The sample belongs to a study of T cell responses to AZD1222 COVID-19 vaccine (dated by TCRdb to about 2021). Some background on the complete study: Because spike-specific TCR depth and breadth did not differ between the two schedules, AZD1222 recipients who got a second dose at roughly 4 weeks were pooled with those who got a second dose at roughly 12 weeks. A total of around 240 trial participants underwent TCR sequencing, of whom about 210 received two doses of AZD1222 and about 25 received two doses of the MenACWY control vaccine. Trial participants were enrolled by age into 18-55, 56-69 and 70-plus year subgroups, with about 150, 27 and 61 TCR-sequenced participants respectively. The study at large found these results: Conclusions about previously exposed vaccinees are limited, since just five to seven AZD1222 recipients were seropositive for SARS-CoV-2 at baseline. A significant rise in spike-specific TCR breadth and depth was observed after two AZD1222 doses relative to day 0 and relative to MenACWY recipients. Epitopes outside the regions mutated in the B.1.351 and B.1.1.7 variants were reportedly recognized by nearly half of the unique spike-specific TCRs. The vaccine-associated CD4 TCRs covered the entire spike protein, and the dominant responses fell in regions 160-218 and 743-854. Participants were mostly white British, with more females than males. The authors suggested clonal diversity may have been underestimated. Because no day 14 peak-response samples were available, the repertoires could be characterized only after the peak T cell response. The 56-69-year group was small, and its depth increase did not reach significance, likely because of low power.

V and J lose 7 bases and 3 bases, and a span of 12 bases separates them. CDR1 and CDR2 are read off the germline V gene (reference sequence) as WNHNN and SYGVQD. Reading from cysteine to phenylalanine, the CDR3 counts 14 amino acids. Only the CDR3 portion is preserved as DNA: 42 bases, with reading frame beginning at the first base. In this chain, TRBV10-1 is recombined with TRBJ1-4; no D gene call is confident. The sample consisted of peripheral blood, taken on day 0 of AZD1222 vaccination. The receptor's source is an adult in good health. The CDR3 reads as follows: CASNLVESNEKLFF. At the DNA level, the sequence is TGCGCCAGCAACTTAGTTGAATCTAATGAAAAACTGTTTTTT.